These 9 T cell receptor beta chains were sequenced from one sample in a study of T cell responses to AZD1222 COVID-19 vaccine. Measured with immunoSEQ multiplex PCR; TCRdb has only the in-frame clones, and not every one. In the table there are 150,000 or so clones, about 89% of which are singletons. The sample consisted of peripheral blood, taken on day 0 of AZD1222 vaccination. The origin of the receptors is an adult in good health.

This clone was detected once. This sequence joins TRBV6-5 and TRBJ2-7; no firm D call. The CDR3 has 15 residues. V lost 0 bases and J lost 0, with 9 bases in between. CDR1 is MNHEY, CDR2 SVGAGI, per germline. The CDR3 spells CASSYSMLSSYEQYF. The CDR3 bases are TGTGCCAGCAGTTACTCAATGCTGAGCTCCTACGAGCAGTACTTC.

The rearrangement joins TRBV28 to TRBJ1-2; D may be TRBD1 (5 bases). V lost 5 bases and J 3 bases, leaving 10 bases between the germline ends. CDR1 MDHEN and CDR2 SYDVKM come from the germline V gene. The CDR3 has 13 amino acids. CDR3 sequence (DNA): TGTGCCAGCAGTCCCCCCAGGGACTATGGCTACACCTTC. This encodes CASSPPRDYGYTF.

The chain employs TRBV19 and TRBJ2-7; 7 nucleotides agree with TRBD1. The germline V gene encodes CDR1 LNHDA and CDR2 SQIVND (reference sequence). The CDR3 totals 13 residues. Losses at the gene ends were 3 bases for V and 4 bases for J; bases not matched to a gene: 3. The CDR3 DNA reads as TGTGCCAGTAGTATGAACAGGGGTTACGAGCAGTACTTC. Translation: CASSMNRGYEQYF.

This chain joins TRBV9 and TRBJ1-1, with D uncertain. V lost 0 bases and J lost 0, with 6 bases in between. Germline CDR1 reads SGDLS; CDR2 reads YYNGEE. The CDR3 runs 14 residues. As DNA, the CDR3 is TGTGCCAGCAGCGTAGGGCAGGTGAACACTGAAGCTTTCTTT. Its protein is CASSVGQVNTEAFF.

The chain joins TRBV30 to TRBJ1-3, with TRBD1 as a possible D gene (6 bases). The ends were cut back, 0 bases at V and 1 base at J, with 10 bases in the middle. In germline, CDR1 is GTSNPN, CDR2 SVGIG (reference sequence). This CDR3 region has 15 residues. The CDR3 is CAWSVHGTSGNTIYF. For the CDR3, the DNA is TGTGCCTGGAGTGTTCACGGGACATCTGGAAACACCATATATTTT.

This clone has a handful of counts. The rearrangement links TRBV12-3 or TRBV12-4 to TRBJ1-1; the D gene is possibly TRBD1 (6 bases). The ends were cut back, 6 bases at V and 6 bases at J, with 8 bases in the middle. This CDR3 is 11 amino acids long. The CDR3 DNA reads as TGTGCCAGCAGAGGGGGGCCTGAAGCTTTCTTT. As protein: CASRGGPEAFF.

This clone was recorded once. CDR3 sequence reads: CAWSVGANIQYF. The CDR3 DNA follows: TGTGCCTGGAGTGTGGGTGCTAACATTCAGTACTTC. V usage is TRBV30 and J usage is TRBJ2-4; unclear D gene. Between the trimmed V and J ends, which lost 0 bases and 7 bases, there was a span of 7 bases. The CDR3 is made up of 12 amino acids. Per the germline V gene, CDR1 is GTSNPN and CDR2 is SVGIG (reference sequence). The variable domain in full, completed from reference TRBV30 and TRBJ2-4, reads SQTIHQWPATLVQPVGSPLSLECTVEGTSNPNLYWYRQAAGRGLQLLFYSVGIGQISSEVPQNLSASRPQDRQFILSSKKLLLSDSGFYLCAWSVGANIQYFGAGTRLSVL.

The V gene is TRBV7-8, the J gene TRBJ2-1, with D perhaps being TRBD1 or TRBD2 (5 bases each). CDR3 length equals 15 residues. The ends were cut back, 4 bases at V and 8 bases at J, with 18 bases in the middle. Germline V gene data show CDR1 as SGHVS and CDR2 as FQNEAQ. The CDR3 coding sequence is TGTGCCAGCAGCTCCACTAGGATAGGGGCCTATGAGCAGTTCTTC. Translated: CASSSTRIGAYEQFF.

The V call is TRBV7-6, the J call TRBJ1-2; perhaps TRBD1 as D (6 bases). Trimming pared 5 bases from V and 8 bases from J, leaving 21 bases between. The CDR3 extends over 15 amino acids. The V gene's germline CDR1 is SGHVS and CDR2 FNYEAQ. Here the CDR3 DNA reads TGTGCCAGCAGCCCAAATGCCAACAGGGTAGGCGGCTACACCTTC. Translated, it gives CASSPNANRVGGYTF. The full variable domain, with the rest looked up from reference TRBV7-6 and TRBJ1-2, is GAGVSQSPRYKVTKRGQDVALRCDPISGHVSLYWYRQALGQGPEFLTYFNYEAQQDKSGLPNDRFSAERPEGSISTLTIQRTEQRDSAMYRCASSPNANRVGGYTFGSGTRLTVV.